The sequence of this TCR beta chain was determined in a study of CD4 T cells in relation to SARS-CoV-2 and coronaviruses. Study-wide context: The HLA restriction of the shared crossreactive spike epitopes was mapped.

The study, taken as a whole, reports: In around 63% of donors, memory CD4+ clonotypes crossrecognized SARS-CoV-2 and at least one common cold coronavirus spike. Each donor contributed either pre-pandemic or post-infection samples, not both.

Of note for this clone: No antigen is known for it.

CD4+ T cells from unexposed donors were obtained before the COVID-19 pandemic (2011-2018). After about 11 days of culture, CD4+ T cells were isolated. As cell numbers allowed, unexposed-donor CD4+ T cells faced SARS-CoV-2 S/N and four cold-coronavirus spikes. This CDR3 has 16 residues. Germline assignment: CDR1 SGHRS and CDR2 YFSETQ. Trimming took 1 base from V and 0 from J, leaving 8 bases between them. Sequenced by immunoSEQ multiplex PCR; TCRdb stores in-frame clones only, minus some. In the table there are roughly 15,000 clones, 82% of which are singletons. This chain uses TRBV5-1 with TRBJ2-6; D gene unclear. Material: CD4+ T cells from PBMCs, cultured in vitro. This TCR was recovered from a human donor in good health. The CDR3 region is CASSLQPTSGANVLTF. The CDR3 coding sequence is TGCGCCAGCAGCTTGCAGCCTACCTCTGGGGCCAACGTCCTGACTTTC.